This TCR beta chain was captured by sequencing in a study of radiotherapy plus CTLA-4 blockade in lung cancer (dated by TCRdb to about 2018). With respect to the entire study: Objective responses occurred in more than 15% of enrolled patients, and just over 30% achieved disease control.

On the study overall, not on this receptor specifically: After treatment with radiotherapy and ipilimumab, TCR clones that came from tumors expanded in the peripheral blood. The strongest predictors of response, as reported, were early dynamic changes in blood T cell clones along with a rise in serum interferon-beta after radiation.

As to this clone: This receptor's antigen is unknown. Base-call qualities are not available, and no considerably larger clone is one nucleotide away.

Focal radiation therapy combined with CTLA-4 blockade (ipilimumab) was tested in patients with chemo-refractory metastatic non-small-cell lung cancer. The receptor library was made with the immunoSEQ multiplex PCR assay. Held by TCRdb, this immuneACCESS table contains in-frame sequences only and omits some clones. Under half of the omission traces to an unresolved V gene where checked; the cause of the rest is unknown. The table for this sample lists about 57,000 clones; less than 80% of them were counted only once. Roughly 17% of the sample goes to the ten largest clones. Sequences MNHEY (CDR1) and SMNVEV (CDR2) are obtained from the germline V gene (reference sequence). The CDR3 measures 14 amino acids from cysteine to phenylalanine. The CDR3 DNA has 42 bases and is translated from base 1. At the junction V is shortened by 0 bases and J by 4 bases; bases outside the gene matches: 2.

The sequence is built from TRBV27 and TRBJ1-2; TRBD1 fits 7 bases in the junction. The sample was peripheral blood, taken from a patient treated with radiotherapy plus ipilimumab. This receptor was taken from a human donor with non-small cell lung cancer who had a complete response to radiotherapy plus ipilimumab. The base sequence is TGTGCCAGCAGTTTATCCACAGGGGCCTATGGCTACACCTTC. Translated, it reads CASSLSTGAYGYTF.